A single sample is the source of the 8 T cell receptor beta chains below, sequenced in a study of blood T cell repertoires in COVID-19 (dated by TCRdb to 2018 to 2020). The library relied on the immunoSEQ multiplex PCR assay. The clones in this table, taken by TCRdb from immuneACCESS, are in-frame only. Not every clone is retained; where verified, under half of the shortfall comes from an unresolved V gene, and the cause of the rest is unknown. The table for this sample lists a few hundred thousand clones; around 87% of them were counted only once. Jointly, the top ten make up about 1.1% of the sample. The sample was PBMCs or T cells enriched from blood (not recorded which). The receptors originated from a man aged 25-45 years who had recovered from COVID-19.

V gene TRBV29-1 combines with J gene TRBJ2-5; 8 nucleotides match TRBD2. This CDR3 is 14 amino acids long. Germline CDR1 is SQVTM and CDR2 is ANQGSEA. V was pared by 8 bases and J by 3 bases, with 11 bases of the junction left unmatched. The CDR3, as DNA: TGCAGCTCGAACGGGGGGGCCATGAAAGAGACCCAGTACTTC. This codes for CSSNGGAMKETQYF.

The chain joins TRBV15 to TRBJ1-3; D remains ambiguous. The CDR3 has 15 residues. The germline V gene has CDR1 LNHNV and CDR2 YYDKDF (reference sequence). V lost 5 bases, J lost 0 bases, and 11 bases lay in between. The CDR3: CATSLITDSGNTIYF. CDR3 nucleotide sequence: TGTGCCACCAGCTTAATCACAGACTCTGGAAACACCATATATTTT.

This clone was observed a few times. The rearrangement joins TRBV15 to TRBJ1-6, with D hard to call. Germline V gene lookup returns CDR1 LNHNV and CDR2 YYDKDF (reference sequence). Trimming took off 3 bases at V and 3 bases at J, with 9 bases between the two ends. This CDR3 is built from 15 residues. In DNA, the CDR3 is TGTGCCACCAGCAGTCGAGCGGGCTATAATTCACCCCTCCACTTT. This translates into CATSSRAGYNSPLHF.

This rearrangement joins TRBV19 to TRBJ1-5; D perhaps matches TRBD1 (5 bases). CDR3 length: 16 residues. Germline CDR1 reads LNHDA; CDR2 reads SQIVND (reference sequence). V gave up 3 bases and J gave up 5 bases, with 17 bases separating them. CDR3 nucleotide sequence: TGTGCCAGTAGTATCTTGTGGGGGGGGAAGGATCAGCCCCAGCATTTT. It encodes CASSILWGGKDQPQHF.

V gene TRBV5-1 combines with J gene TRBJ2-3, with 9 bases matching TRBD2. The ends lost 4 bases at V and 4 bases at J; junction bases unmatched: 13. CDR1 is SGHRS, CDR2 YFSETQ, per germline. The CDR3 contains 17 residues. CDR3 DNA: TGCGCCAGCAGCGCGCGGCCAGCGGGAGGAGTGGCAGATACGCAGTATTTT. Translation gives CASSARPAGGVADTQYF.

The chain couples TRBV29-1 to TRBJ1-1, with D possibly matching TRBD1 (6 bases). Deletions cut 8 bases from V and 2 bases from J, with 15 bases between. Germline values: CDR1 SQVTM, CDR2 ANQGSEA. CDR3 size: 13 residues. The CDR3 reads CSHTGIVNTEAFF. CDR3 coding DNA: TGCAGCCATACAGGGATTGTCAACACTGAAGCTTTCTTT.

The CDR3: CASSQGSGGGYTF. Written as DNA, the CDR3 is TGTGCCAGCAGCCAAGGGTCAGGGGGCGGCTACACCTTC. The chain is built from TRBV3-1 (or the pseudogene TRBV3-2) and TRBJ1-2, with 8 bases fitting TRBD1. Looked up from germline, CDR1 is LGHDT and CDR2 is YNNKEL (reference sequence). V trimming: 1 base; J trimming: 8 bases; junction bases outside the gene matches: 3. This CDR3 region has 13 residues.

The rearrangement links TRBV5-1 to TRBJ2-5, with 11 bases matching TRBD2. J gave up 5 bases and V 4 bases, and 10 bases lay outside the gene matches. Germline loops: CDR1 SGHRS, CDR2 YFSETQ. The CDR3 is 16 residues long. The CDR3 loop is CASSPMTSGVGETQYF. In DNA form, the CDR3 reads TGCGCCAGCAGCCCGATGACTAGCGGGGTCGGCGAGACCCAGTACTTC. Full variable domain (missing parts from reference TRBV5-1 and TRBJ2-5): KAGVTQTPRYLIKTRGQQVTLSCSPISGHRSVSWYQQTPGQGLQFLFEYFSETQRNKGNFPGRFSGRQFSNSRSEMNVSTLELGDSALYLCASSPMTSGVGETQYFGPGTRLLVL.